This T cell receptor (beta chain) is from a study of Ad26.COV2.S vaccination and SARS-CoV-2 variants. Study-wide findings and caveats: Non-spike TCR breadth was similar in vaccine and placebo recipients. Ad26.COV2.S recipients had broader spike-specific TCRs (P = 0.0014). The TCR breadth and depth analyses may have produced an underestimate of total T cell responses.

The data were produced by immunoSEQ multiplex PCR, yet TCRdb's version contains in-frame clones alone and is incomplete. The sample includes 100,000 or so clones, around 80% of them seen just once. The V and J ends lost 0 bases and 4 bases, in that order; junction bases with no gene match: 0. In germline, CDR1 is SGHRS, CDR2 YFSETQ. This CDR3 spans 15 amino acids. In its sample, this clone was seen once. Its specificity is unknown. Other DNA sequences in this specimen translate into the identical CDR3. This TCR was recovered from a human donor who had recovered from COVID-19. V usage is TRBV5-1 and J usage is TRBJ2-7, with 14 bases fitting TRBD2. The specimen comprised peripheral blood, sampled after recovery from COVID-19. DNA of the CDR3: TGCGCCAGCAGCTTGGGGACTAGCGGGGGGTACGAGCAGTACTTC. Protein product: CASSLGTSGGYEQYF.